Listed here are 9 T cell receptor beta chains from one sample, sequenced in a study of blood T cell repertoires in COVID-19. Here immunoSEQ multiplex PCR was the method, and the copy in TCRdb shows in-frame clones only, minus some. The sample holds approximately 260,000 clones, approximately 85% seen once. The sequenced material came from peripheral blood. These receptors all stem from a woman in her seventies with acute or convalescent COVID-19.

The gene calls are TRBV18 and TRBJ1-1, with 9 bases fitting TRBD1. Looked up from germline, CDR1 is KGHSH and CDR2 is LQKENI. The CDR3 spans 13 residues. J gave up 10 bases and V 0 bases, and 3 bases lay outside the gene matches. CDR3: CASSPPGTGRAFF. The CDR3 DNA reads TGTGCCAGCTCACCACCCGGGACAGGGAGAGCTTTCTTT.

The CDR3 loop reads CASSLAGQGGYTF. The DNA of the CDR3 is TGTGCCAGCAGTTTAGCCGGCCAGGGGGGCTACACCTTC. The V call is TRBV12-3 or TRBV12-4, the J call TRBJ1-2; D may be TRBD1 (6 bases). The CDR3 contains 13 residues. Trimming pared 0 bases from V and 8 bases from J, leaving 10 bases between.

The V and J genes are TRBV19 and TRBJ1-6; D gene unclear. Trimming removed 1 base from V and 7 bases from J, with 8 bases in between. The CDR3 has 14 residues. Germline V CDR1 and CDR2: LNHDA, SQIVND (reference sequence). CDR3 region: CASSIGLLNSPLHF. As DNA, the CDR3 is TGTGCCAGTAGTATAGGACTGTTAAATTCACCCCTCCACTTT.

The CDR3 region is CASSLFPADKAYEQYF. Here the CDR3 DNA reads TGCGCCAGCAGCTTGTTTCCGGCGGACAAAGCCTACGAGCAGTACTTC. The genes are TRBV5-1 and TRBJ2-7; a possible D gene is TRBD1 (5 bases). Germline V gene sequence: CDR1 SGHRS, CDR2 YFSETQ. With 1 base removed from V and 2 bases from J, the gap between germline ends came to 16 bases. This CDR3 has 16 amino acids. Combining the CDR3 with reference TRBV5-1 and TRBJ2-7 gives the whole variable domain KAGVTQTPRYLIKTRGQQVTLSCSPISGHRSVSWYQQTPGQGLQFLFEYFSETQRNKGNFPGRFSGRQFSNSRSEMNVSTLELGDSALYLCASSLFPADKAYEQYFGPGTRLTVT.

The chain links TRBV6-5 to TRBJ1-2, with a possible D match to TRBD1 (6 bases). Germline V CDR1 and CDR2: MNHEY, SVGAGI. The CDR3 sequence is 13 residues long. V was pared by 3 bases and J by 8 bases, with 13 bases between. CDR3 region: CASSYSRGRGYTF. The CDR3 DNA reads TGTGCCAGCAGTTATTCCAGGGGAAGAGGCTACACCTTC.

The chain joins TRBV5-4 to TRBJ2-7; the D is unclear. Trimming shortened V by 2 bases and J by 1 base, and 10 bases separated the two germline ends. The CDR3 is 14 amino acids. CDR1 and CDR2 (germline): SGHNT, YYREEE (reference sequence). The CDR3 DNA follows: TGTGCCAGCAGCTTTTGGTCCAGTTCCTACGAGCAGTACTTC. It yields the protein CASSFWSSSYEQYF.

The CDR3 DNA follows: TGTGCCAGCCTACCAGGGGGGCTCCTTGACTACACCTTC. Amino acid sequence: CASLPGGLLDYTF. The J gene is TRBJ1-2, the V gene TRBV6-5; 7 bases align to TRBD1. Germline CDR1 and CDR2: MNHEY and SVGAGI. This CDR3 comprises 13 residues. V was pared by 8 bases and J by 10 bases, with 13 bases of the junction left unmatched.

The genes are TRBV7-2 and TRBJ1-3; D gene uncertain. Germline lookup yields CDR1 SGHTA and CDR2 FQGNSA. With 7 bases removed from V and 1 base from J, the gap between germline ends came to 14 bases. The CDR3 runs 15 residues. The CDR3: CASTQSARSGNTIYF. CDR3 DNA sequence: TGTGCCAGCACCCAGAGCGCGAGGTCTGGAAACACCATATATTTT.

The chain employs TRBV5-4 and TRBJ2-2; 8 bases line up with TRBD2. The V gene end was trimmed by 5 bases and the J gene end by 5 bases; junction bases not matched to a gene: 8. CDR3 length equals 15 residues. The germline CDR1 and CDR2 sequences are SGHNT and YYREEE (reference sequence). The CDR3 DNA is TGTGCCAGCAGGACCGGGACTAGTTCTACCGGGGAGCTGTTTTTT. This encodes CASRTGTSSTGELFF. The full variable domain, rest sourced from reference TRBV5-4 and TRBJ2-2, is ETGVTQSPTHLIKTRGQQVTLRCSSQSGHNTVSWYQQALGQGPQFIFQYYREEENGRGNFPPRFSGLQFPNYSSELNVNALELDDSALYLCASRTGTSSTGELFFGEGSRLTVL.